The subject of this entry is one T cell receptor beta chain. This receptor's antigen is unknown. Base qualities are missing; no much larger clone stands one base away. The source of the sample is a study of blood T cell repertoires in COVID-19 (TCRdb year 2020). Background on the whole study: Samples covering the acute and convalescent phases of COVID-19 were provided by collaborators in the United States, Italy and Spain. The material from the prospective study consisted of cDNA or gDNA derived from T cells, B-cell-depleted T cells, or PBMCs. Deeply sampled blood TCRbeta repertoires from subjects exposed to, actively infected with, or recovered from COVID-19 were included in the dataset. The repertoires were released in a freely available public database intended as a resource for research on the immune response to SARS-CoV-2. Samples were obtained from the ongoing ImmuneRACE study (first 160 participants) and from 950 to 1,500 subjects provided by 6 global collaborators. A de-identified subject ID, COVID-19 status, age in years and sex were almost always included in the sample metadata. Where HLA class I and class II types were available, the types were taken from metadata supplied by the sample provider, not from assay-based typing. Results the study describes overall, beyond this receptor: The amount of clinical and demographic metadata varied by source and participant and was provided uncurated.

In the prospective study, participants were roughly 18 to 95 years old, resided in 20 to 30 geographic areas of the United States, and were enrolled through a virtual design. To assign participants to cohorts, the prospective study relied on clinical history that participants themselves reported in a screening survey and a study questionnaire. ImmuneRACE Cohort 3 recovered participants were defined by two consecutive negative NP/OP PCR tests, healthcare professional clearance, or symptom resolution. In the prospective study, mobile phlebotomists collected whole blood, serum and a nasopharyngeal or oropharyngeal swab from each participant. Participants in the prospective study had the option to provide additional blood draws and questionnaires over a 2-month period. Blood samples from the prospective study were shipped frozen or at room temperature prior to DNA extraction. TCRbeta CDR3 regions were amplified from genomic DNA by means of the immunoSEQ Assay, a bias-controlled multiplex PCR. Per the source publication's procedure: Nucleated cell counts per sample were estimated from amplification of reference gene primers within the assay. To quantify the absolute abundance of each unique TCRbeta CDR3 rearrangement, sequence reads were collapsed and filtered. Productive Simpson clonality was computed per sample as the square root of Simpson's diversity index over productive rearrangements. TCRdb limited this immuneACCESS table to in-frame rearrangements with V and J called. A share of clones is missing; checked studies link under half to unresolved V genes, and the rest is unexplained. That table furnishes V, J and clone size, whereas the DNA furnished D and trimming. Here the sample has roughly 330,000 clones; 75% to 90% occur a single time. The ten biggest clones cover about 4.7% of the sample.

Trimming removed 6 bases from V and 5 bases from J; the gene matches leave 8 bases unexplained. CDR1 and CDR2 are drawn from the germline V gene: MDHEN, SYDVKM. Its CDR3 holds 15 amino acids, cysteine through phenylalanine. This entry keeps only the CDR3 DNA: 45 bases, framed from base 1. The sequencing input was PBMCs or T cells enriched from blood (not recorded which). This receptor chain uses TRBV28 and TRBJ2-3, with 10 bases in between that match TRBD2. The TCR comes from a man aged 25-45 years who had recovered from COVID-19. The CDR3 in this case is CASSRQRGGRDTQYF. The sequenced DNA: TGTGCCAGCAGCCGCCAGCGGGGGGGCCGAGATACGCAGTATTTT.